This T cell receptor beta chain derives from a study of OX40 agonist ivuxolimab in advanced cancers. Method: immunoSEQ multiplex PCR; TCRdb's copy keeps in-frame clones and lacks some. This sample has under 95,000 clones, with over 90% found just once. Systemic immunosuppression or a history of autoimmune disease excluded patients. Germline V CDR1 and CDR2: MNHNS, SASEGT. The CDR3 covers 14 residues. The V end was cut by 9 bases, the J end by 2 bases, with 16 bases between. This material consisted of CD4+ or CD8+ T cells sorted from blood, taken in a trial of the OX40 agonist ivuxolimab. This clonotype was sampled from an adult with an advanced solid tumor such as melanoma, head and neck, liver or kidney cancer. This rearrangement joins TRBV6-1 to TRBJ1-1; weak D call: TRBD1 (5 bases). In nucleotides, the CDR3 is TGTGCCAGTAAACAAGGGACGGGTAACACTGAAGCTTTCTTT. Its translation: CASKQGTGNTEAFF.